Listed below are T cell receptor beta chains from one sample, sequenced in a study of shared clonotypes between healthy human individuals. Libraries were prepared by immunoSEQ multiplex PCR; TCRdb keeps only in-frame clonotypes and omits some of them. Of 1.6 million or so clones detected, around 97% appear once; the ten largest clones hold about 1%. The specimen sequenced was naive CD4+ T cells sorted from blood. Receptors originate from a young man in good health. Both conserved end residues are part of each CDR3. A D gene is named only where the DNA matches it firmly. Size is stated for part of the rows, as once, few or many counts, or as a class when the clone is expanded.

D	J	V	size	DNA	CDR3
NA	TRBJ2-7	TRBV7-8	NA	TGTGCCAGCAGCAAAACGGACTACGAGCAGTACTTC	CASSKTDYEQYF
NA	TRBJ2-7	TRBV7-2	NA	TGTGCCAGCAGCCTTGTAGCGGCGGGCTACGAGCAGTACTTC	CASSLVAAGYEQYF
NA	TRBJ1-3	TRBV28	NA	TGTGCCAGCAGTTGGTACCGGGTGTGGGACACCATATATTTT	CASSWYRVWDTIYF
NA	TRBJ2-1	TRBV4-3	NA	TGCGCCAGCAGCCCAAGCACCGGGAGCATCTTAGTCAGTGAGCAGTTCTTC	CASSPSTGSILVSEQFF
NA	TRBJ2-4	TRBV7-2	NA	TGTGCCAGCAGCTTATACGGAAACATTCAGTACTTC	CASSLYGNIQYF
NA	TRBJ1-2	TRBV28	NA	TGTGCCACAGGGGACGTCTATGGCTACACCTTC	CATGDVYGYTF
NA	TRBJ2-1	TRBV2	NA	TGTGCCGAGGGAACTTACTCCTACAATGAGCAGTTCTTC	CAEGTYSYNEQFF
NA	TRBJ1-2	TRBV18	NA	TGTGCCTCCTCTACTACCTCAGACGGGACCTATGGCTACACCTTC	CASSTTSDGTYGYTF
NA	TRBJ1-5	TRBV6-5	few	TGTGCCAGCAGTTACTCGGTGGCGGTTCGGCCCCAGCATTTT	CASSYSVAVRPQHF
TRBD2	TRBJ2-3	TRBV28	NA	TGTGCCATTCAGGGCCCGGGGGAGGGAGATACGCAGTATTTT	CAIQGPGEGDTQYF
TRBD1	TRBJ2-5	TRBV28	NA	TGTGCCAGCAGTGAGACCGGGACAGGGGGAGTAGAGACCCAGTACTTC	CASSETGTGGVETQYF
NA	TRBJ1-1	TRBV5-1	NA	TGCGCCAGCGCCTATTCCTCGCAGGGAGAAAACACTGAAGCTTTCTTT	CASAYSSQGENTEAFF
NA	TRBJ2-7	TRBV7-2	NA	TGTGCCAGCAGCGCACGACAGGTTTTTGCTTCCTACGAGCAGTACTTC	CASSARQVFASYEQYF
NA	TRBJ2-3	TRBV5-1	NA	TGCGCCAGCACCAAGCAGGGGACCACAGATACGCAGTATTTT	CASTKQGTTDTQYF
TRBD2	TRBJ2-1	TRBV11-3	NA	TGTGCCAGCAGCTTAGGCGGGAGCTCCTACAATGAGCAGTTCTTC	CASSLGGSSYNEQFF
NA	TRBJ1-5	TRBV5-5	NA	TGTGCCAGCAGCCATGCGGGGGATAGCAATCAGCCCCAGCATTTT	CASSHAGDSNQPQHF
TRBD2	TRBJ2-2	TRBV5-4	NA	TGTGCCAGCCACAGGGGACTAGCAATGAACACCGGGGAGCTGTTTTTT	CASHRGLAMNTGELFF
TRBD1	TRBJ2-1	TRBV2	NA	TGTGCCAGCATGGGACAGATGGGATTTGAGCAGTTCTTC	CASMGQMGFEQFF
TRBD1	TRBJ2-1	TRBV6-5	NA	TGTGCCAGCAAAAGGGACAGCTACAATGAGCAGTTCTTC	CASKRDSYNEQFF
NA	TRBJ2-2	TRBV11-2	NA	TGTGCCAGCAATCGAGGTGGCGGGGAGCTGTTTTTT	CASNRGGGELFF
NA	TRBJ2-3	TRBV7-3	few	TGTGCCAGCAGCCCGGGACTTAGCACAGATACGCAGTATTTT	CASSPGLSTDTQYF
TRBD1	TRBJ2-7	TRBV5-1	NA	TGCGCCAGCAGCTCACAGGGGTCGTCTTACGAGCAGTACTTC	CASSSQGSSYEQYF
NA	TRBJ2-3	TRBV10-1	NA	TGCGCCAGCAGTGAGTCCTCTAGCCTTGGTACGCAGTATTTT	CASSESSSLGTQYF
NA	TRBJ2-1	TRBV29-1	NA	TGCAGCGTCGGGGCAAATGGCAGGGAGCAGTTCTTC	CSVGANGREQFF
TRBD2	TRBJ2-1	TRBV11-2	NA	TGTGCCAGCAGCCTCCGGGGGAGGGGCTTCTACAATGAGCAGTTCTTC	CASSLRGRGFYNEQFF
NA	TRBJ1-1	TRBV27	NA	TGTGCCAGCAGTTCAGAGATCAGACACTTGAACACTGAAGCTTTCTTT	CASSSEIRHLNTEAFF
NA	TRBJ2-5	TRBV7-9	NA	TGTGCCAGCAGCTTTAACCCCCAAGAGACCCAGTACTTC	CASSFNPQETQYF
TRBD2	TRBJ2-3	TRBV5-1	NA	TGCGCCAGCAGCTTGTTTTCTCTAGCGGGGACAGATACGCAGTATTTT	CASSLFSLAGTDTQYF
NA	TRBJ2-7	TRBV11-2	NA	TGTGCCAGCAGACACGAAGTCTCGGGGAGGGAGCAGTACTTC	CASRHEVSGREQYF
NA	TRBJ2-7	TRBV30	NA	TGTGCCTGGATGAGGGGCTACGAGCAGTACTTC	CAWMRGYEQYF
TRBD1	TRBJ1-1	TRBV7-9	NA	TGTGCCAGCCGACCGGACAGGATCACTGAAGCTTTCTTT	CASRPDRITEAFF
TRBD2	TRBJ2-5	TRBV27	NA	TGTGCCAGCACCCCGGGACTAGCGGAGATGGAGACCCAGTACTTC	CASTPGLAEMETQYF
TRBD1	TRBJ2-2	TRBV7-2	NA	TGTGCCAGCAGTTCCCCGGGACAGGGACGGAACGGGGAGCTGTTTTTT	CASSSPGQGRNGELFF
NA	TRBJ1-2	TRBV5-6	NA	TGTGCCAGCAGCTCGAGTAGCCCGGTAGCCTATGGCTACACCTTC	CASSSSSPVAYGYTF
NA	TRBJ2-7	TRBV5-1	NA	TGCGCCAGCAGTATGGGGTTGGACGAGCAGTACTTC	CASSMGLDEQYF